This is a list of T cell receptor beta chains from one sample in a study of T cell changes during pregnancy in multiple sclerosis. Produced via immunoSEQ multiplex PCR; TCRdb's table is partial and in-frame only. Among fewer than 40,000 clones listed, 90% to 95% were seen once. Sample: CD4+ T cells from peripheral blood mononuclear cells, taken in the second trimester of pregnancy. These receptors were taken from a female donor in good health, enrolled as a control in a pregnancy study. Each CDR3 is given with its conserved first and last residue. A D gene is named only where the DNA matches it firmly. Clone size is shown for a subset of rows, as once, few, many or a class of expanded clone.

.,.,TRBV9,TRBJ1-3,CASSPEVRTAGNTIYF,TGTGCCAGCAGCCCAGAGGTGCGGACAGCTGGAAACACCATATATTTT
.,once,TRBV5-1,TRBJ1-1,CASSFTGDTEAFF,TGCGCCAGCAGCTTTACCGGGGACACTGAAGCTTTCTTT
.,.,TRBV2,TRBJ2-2,CASSSQKVSPGELFF,TGTGCCAGCAGCTCCCAGAAGGTTAGCCCCGGGGAGCTGTTTTTT
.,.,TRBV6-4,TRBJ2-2,CASSAIAGGELFF,TGTGCCAGCAGTGCCATAGCTGGCGGGGAGCTGTTTTTT
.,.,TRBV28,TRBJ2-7,CASSFILTLTGPYLYEQYF,TGTGCCAGCAGTTTCATACTAACTCTGACAGGCCCCTACCTCTACGAGCAGTACTTC
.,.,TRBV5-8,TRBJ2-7,CASSFIPNSYEQYF,TGTGCCAGCAGCTTCATTCCTAACTCCTACGAGCAGTACTTC
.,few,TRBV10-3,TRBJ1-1,CAAGDGDTGVAFF,TGTGCCGCTGGGGATGGGGACACCGGGGTGGCTTTCTTT
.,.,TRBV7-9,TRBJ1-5,CASSLEGGGNQPQHF,TGTGCCAGCAGCTTAGAAGGGGGTGGCAATCAGCCCCAGCATTTT
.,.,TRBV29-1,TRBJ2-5,CSVQVYQETQYF,TGCAGCGTCCAGGTGTACCAAGAGACCCAGTACTTC
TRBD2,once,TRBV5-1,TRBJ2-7,CASSSSGSNNEQYF,TGCGCCAGCAGCTCTAGCGGGAGTAACAACGAGCAGTACTTC
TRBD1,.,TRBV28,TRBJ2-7,CASSLRGLNYEQYF,TGTGCCAGCAGTTTGAGGGGGCTGAACTACGAGCAGTACTTC
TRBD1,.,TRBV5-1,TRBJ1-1,CASSALTGNDEAFF,TGCGCCAGCAGCGCTCTGACAGGGAATGATGAAGCTTTCTTT
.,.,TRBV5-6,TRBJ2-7,CASSAGPGIYEQYF,TGTGCCAGCAGCGCGGGACCGGGGATCTACGAGCAGTACTTC
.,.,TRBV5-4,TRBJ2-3,CASSRKGRNSESTDTQYF,TGTGCCAGCAGCCGAAAGGGGAGGAACTCCGAAAGCACAGATACGCAGTATTTT
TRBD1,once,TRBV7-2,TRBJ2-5,CASSYDRVGARTQYF,TGTGCCAGCAGCTACGACAGGGTGGGGGCCCGGACCCAGTACTTC
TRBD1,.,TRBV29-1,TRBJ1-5,CSVAPGGSAQPQHF,TGCAGCGTTGCCCCAGGGGGCTCGGCTCAGCCCCAGCATTTT
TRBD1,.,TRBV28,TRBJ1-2,CASRPDDRGMDYGYTF,TGTGCCAGCCGTCCGGACGACAGGGGGATGGACTATGGCTACACCTTC
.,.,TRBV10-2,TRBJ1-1,CASNGEEGTEAFF,TGCGCCAGCAACGGGGAGGAAGGGACTGAAGCTTTCTTT
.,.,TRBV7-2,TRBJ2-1,CASNSREHNNEQFF,TGTGCCAGCAACTCCCGGGAGCATAACAATGAGCAGTTCTTC
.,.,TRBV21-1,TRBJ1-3,CASSTNRRPGNTIYF,TGTGCCAGCAGCACCAACAGGCGCCCTGGAAACACCATATATTTT
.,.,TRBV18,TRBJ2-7,CASSPEGTEGRYF,TGTGCCAGCTCACCGGAGGGGACGGAGGGCCGTTACTTC
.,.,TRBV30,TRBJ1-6,CAWLSSYNSPLHF,TGTGCCTGGTTGAGCTCCTATAATTCACCCCTCCACTTT
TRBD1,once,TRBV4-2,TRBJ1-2,CASSPEGGASNYGYTF,TGTGCCAGCAGCCCGGAAGGGGGCGCGTCTAACTATGGCTACACCTTC